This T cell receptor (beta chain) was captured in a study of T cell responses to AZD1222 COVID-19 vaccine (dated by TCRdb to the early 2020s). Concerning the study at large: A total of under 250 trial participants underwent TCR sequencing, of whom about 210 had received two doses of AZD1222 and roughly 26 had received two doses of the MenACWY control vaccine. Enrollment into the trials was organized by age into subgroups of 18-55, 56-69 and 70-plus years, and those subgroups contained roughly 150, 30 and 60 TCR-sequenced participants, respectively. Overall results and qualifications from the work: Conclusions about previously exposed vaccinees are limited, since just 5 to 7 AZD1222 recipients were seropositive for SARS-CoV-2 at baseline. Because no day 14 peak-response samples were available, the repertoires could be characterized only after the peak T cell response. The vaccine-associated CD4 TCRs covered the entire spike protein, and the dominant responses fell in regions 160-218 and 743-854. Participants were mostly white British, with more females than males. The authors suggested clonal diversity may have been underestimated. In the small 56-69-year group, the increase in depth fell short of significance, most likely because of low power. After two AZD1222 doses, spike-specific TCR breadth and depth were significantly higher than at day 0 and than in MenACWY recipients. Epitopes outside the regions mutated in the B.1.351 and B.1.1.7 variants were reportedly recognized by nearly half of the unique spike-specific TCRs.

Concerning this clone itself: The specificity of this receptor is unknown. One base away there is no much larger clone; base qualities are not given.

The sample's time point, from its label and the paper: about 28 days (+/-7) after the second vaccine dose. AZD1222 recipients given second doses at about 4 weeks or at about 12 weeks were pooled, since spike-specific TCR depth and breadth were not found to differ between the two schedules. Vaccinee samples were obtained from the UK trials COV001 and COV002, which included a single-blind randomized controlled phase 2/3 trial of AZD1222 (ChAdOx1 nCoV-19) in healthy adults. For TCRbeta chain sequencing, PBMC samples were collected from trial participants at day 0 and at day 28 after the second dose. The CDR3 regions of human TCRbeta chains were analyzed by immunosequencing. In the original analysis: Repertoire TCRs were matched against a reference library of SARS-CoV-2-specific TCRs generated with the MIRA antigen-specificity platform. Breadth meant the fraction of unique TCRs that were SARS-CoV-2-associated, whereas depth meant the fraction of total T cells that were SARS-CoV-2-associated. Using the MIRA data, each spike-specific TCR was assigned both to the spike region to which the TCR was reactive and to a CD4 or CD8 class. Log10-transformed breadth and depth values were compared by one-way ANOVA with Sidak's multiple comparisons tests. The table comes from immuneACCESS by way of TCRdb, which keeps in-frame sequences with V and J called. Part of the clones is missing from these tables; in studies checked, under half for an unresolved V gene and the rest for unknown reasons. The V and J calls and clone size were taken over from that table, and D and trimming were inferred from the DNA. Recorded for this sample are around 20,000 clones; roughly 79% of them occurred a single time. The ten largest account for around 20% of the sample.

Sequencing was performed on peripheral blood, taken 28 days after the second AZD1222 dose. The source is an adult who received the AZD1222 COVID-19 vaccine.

The nucleotide sequence is TGCGCCAGCAGCCAGACGAAGGGATTACGGGGGACTAGCACAGATACGCAGTATTTT. Translated, it reads CASSQTKGLRGTSTDTQYF. The sequence joins TRBV4-3 to TRBJ2-3; tentative D gene TRBD2, with 6 bases matching. V loses 3 bases, J loses 0 bases, and the germline ends lie 22 bases apart. The CDR3 has 19 amino acids, counting the end cysteine and phenylalanine. The kept DNA is CDR3 alone, 57 bases in frame from the first base. CDR1 and CDR2, looked up from the germline V gene, are LGHNA and YSLEER.